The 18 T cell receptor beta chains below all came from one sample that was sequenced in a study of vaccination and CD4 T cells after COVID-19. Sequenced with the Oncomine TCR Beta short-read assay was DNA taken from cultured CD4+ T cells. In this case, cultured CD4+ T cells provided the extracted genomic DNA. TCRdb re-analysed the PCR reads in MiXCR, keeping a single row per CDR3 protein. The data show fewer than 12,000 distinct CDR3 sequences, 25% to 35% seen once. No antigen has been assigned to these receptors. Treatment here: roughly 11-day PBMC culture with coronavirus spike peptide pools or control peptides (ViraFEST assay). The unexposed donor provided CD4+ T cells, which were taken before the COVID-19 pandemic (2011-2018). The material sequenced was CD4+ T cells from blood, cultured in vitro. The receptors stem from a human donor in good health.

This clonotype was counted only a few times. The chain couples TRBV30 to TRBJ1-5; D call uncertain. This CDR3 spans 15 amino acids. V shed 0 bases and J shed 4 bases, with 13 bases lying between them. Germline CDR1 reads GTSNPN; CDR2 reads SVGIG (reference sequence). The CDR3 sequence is CAWSVGSGLNQPQHF. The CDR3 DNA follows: TGTGCCTGGAGTGTAGGGTCAGGCCTAAATCAGCCCCAGCATTTT.

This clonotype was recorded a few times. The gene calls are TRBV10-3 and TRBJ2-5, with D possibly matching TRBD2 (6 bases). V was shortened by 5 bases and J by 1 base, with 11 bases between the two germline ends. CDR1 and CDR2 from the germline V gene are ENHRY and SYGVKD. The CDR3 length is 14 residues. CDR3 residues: CAISWGVGQETQYF. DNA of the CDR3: TGTGCCATCAGTTGGGGGGTTGGCCAAGAGACCCAGTACTTC.

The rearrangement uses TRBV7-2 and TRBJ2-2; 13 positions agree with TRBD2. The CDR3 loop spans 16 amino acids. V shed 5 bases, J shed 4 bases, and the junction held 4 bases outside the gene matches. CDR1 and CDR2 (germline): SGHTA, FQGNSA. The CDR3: CASSPTSGRVTGELFF. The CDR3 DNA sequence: TGTGCCAGCAGCCCAACTAGCGGGAGGGTCACCGGGGAGCTGTTTTTT.

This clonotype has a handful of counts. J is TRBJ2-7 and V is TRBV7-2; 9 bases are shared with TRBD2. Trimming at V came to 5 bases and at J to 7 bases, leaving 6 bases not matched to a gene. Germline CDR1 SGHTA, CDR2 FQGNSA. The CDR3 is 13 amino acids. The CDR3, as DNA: TGTGCCAGCAGCCGCGGGGGGGTAGGGGAGCAGTACTTC. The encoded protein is CASSRGGVGEQYF.

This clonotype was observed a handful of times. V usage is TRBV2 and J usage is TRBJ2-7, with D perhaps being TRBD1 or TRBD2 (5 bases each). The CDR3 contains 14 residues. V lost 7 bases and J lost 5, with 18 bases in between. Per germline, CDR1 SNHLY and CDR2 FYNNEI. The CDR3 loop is CASNPSGAPNEQYF. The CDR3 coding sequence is TGTGCCAGCAACCCCTCCGGGGCGCCCAACGAGCAGTACTTC.

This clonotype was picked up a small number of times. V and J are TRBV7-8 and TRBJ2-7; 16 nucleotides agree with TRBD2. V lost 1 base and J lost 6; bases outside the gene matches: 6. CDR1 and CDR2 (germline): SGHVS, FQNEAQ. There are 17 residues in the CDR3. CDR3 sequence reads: CASSLVGLAGGAFEQYF. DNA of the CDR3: TGTGCCAGCAGCTTAGTGGGACTAGCGGGAGGGGCTTTCGAGCAGTACTTC.

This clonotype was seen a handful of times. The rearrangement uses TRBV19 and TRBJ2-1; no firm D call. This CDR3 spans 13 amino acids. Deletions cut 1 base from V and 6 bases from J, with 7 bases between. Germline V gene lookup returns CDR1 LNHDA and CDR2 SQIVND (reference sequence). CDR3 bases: TGTGCCAGTAGTATAGGGTCCGGCAATGAGCAGTTCTTC. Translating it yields CASSIGSGNEQFF.

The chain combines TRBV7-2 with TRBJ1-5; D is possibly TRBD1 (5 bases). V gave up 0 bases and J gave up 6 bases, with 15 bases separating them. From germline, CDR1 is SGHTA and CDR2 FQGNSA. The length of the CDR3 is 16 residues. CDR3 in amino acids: CASSLAEGRLSQPQHF. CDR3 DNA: TGTGCCAGCAGCTTAGCGGAGGGGCGCCTGTCTCAGCCCCAGCATTTT.

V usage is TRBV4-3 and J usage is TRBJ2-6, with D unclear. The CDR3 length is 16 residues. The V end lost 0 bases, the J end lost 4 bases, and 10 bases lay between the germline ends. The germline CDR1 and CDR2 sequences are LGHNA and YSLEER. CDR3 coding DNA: TGCGCCAGCAGCCAAGATCATTCAGCAGGGGCCAACGTCCTGACTTTC. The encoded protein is CASSQDHSAGANVLTF.

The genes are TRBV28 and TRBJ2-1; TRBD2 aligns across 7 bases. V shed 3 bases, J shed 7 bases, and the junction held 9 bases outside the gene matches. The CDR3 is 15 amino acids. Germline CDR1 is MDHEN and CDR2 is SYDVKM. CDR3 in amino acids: CASSLVGWEGNEQFF. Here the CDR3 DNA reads TGTGCCAGCAGTTTGGTCGGCTGGGAGGGGAATGAGCAGTTCTTC.

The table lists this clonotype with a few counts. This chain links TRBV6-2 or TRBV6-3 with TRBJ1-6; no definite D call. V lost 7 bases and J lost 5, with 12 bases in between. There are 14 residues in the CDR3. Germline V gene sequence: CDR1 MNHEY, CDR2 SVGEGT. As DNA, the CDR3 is TGTGCCAGCAAGAGGACCGTAGATAATTCACCCCTCCACTTT. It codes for CASKRTVDNSPLHF.

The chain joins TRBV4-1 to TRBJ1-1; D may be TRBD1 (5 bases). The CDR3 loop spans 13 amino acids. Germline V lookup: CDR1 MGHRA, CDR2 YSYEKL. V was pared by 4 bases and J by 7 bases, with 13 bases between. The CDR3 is CASSRGGVLEAFF. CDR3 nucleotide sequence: TGCGCCAGCAGCCGGGGGGGGGTCCTTGAAGCTTTCTTT.

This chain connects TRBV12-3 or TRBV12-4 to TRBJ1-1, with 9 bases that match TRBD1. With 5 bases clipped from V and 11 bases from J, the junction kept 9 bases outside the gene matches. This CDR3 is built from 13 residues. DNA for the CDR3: TGTGCCAGCAGTCCCCGGACAGGGGTGAGGGCTTTCTTT. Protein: CASSPRTGVRAFF.

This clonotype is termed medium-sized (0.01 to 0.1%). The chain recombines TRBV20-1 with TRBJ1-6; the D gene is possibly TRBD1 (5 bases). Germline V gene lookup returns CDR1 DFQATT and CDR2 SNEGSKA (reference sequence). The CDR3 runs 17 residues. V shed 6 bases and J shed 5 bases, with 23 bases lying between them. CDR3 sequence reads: CSAHLVQGEFDNSPLHF. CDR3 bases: TGCAGTGCCCATTTGGTCCAGGGAGAGTTTGATAATTCACCCCTCCACTTT.

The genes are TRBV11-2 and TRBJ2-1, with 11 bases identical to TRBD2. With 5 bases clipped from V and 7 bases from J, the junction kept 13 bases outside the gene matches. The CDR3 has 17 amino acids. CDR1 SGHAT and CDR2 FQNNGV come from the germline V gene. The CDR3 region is CASSSDLLAGVFNEQFF. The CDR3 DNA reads TGTGCCAGCAGCAGCGACTTACTAGCGGGAGTGTTTAATGAGCAGTTCTTC. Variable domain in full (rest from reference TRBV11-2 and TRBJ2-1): EAGVAQSPRYKIIEKRQSVAFWCNPISGHATLYWYQQILGQGPKLLIQFQNNGVVDDSQLPKDRFSAERLKGVDSTLKIQPAKLEDSAVYLCASSSDLLAGVFNEQFFGPGTRLTVL.

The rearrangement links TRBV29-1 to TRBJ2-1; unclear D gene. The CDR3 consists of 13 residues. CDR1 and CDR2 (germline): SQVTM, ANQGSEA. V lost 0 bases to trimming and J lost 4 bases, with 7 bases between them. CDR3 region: CSVEDLGYNEQFF. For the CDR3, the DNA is TGCAGCGTTGAAGACCTAGGATACAATGAGCAGTTCTTC.

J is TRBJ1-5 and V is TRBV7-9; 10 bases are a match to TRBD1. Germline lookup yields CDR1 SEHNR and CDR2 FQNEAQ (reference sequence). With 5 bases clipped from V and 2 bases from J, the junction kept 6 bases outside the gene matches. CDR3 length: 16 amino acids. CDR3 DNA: TGTGCCAGCAGCCGGTCCGGACAGGGGGGCAATCAGCCCCAGCATTTT. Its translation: CASSRSGQGGNQPQHF.

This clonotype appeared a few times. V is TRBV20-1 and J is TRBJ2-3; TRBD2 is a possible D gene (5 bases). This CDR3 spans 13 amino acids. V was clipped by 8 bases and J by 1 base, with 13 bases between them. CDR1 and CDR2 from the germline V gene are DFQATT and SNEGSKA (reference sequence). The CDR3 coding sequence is TGCAGTCTCCGCGACGGGGGCACAGATACGCAGTATTTT. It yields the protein CSLRDGGTDTQYF.